This is a list of T cell receptor beta chains from one sample in a study of spatial heterogeneity in lung cancer. TCRdb recomputed calls from the 5' RACE reads with MiXCR, one row per CDR3 protein. The sample consists of several thousand distinct CDR3 sequences, around 6.3% of them appearing once. The sample was lung tumor tissue, taken at surgery. The receptors were gathered from a male donor with early-stage non-small cell lung cancer. Both conserved end residues are part of each CDR3. D genes are given only for firm matches. Where a row states a size, it is once, few, many or the class of an expanded clone; other rows omit it.

medium-sized,-,TRBJ1-5,TRBV10-2,TGCGCCAGCAGGGCATCTGACAGGTATCAGCCCCAGCATTTT,CASRASDRYQPQHF
medium-sized,-,TRBJ1-1,TRBV11-3,TGTGCCAGCAGCTTAAGCGTCTACACTGAAGCTTTCTTT,CASSLSVYTEAFF
-,-,TRBJ1-1,TRBV5-6,TGTGCCAGCAGCTTGGGAGGGGGGACCTACCGAAGCGCTTTCTTT,CASSLGGGTYRSAFF
many,TRBD2,TRBJ2-5,TRBV4-1,TGCGCCAGCAGCCATCGGGAAGCGGGAGGGCCGATGAGGGAGACCCAGTACTTC,CASSHREAGGPMRETQYF
many,TRBD2,TRBJ2-7,TRBV19,TGTGCCAGTAGTACCCTAGCGGGAGCTGACGAGCAGTACTTC,CASSTLAGADEQYF
medium-sized,-,TRBJ1-2,TRBV5-4,TGTGCCAGCAGTCCCAGGGGAGGCTATGGCTACACCTTC,CASSPRGGYGYTF
medium-sized,-,TRBJ1-3,TRBV7-9,TGTGCCAGCAGCCACGGTTGGGCCGAAAACACCATATATTTT,CASSHGWAENTIYF
few,-,TRBJ2-5,TRBV28,TGTGCCAGCAGTTTGGGGTCTTCAGGAGAGACCCAGTACTTC,CASSLGSSGETQYF
many,-,TRBJ1-2,TRBV6-6,TGTGCCAGCAGTTACCCGCAGGAGACGGGGGGCTACACCTTC,CASSYPQETGGYTF
medium-sized,TRBD1,TRBJ2-1,TRBV4-2,TGTGCCAGCAGCCACCCCGGACAGGGAAAAGGGGGTGAGCAGTTCTTC,CASSHPGQGKGGEQFF
large,-,TRBJ2-7,TRBV14,TGTGCCAGCAGCCAAACCGGGAATCGCTACGAGCAGTACTTC,CASSQTGNRYEQYF
few,-,TRBJ2-6,TRBV6-2/TRBV6-3,TGTGCCAGCAGTATCAGGGGAGCTGGGGCCAACGTCCTGACTTTC,CASSIRGAGANVLTF
-,-,TRBJ2-2,TRBV29-1,-,CSADKSRTPGSCFF
many,-,TRBJ2-2,TRBV5-1,TGCGCCAGCAGCTTGGCGGGGGCCAACACCGGGGAGCTGTTTTTT,CASSLAGANTGELFF
many,TRBD1,TRBJ1-4,TRBV12-3/TRBV12-4,TGTGCCAGCAGGCTTCCAGGGGGCGGGAATGAAAAACTGTTTTTT,CASRLPGGGNEKLFF
-,-,TRBJ2-6,TRBV20-1,TGCAGTGCTCAAGACTCGCTCGTGGCCAACGTCCTGACTTTC,CSAQDSLVANVLTF
-,-,TRBJ2-4,TRBV7-2,TGTGCCAGCAGCCGACCTTGGCCCCAAAACATTCAGTACTTC,CASSRPWPQNIQYF
medium-sized,-,TRBJ1-2,TRBV29-1,TGCAGCGTTGAAGCAAGAGAGGGGAGGAACTATGGCTACACCTTC,CSVEAREGRNYGYTF
few,-,TRBJ2-3,TRBV28,TGTGCCAGCAGTCCTGTCGGTAGCGGAGCAAGCACAGATACGCAGTATTTT,CASSPVGSGASTDTQYF
medium-sized,TRBD2,TRBJ2-5,TRBV20-1,TGCAGTGCTGTGGTTGAGCGGGAGAGAAGTCTCCAAGAGACCCAGTACTTC,CSAVVERERSLQETQYF
few,-,TRBJ2-7,TRBV10-3,TGTGCCATCAGTGACGGGTCCTACGAGCAGTACTTC,CAISDGSYEQYF
medium-sized,-,TRBJ1-1,TRBV5-1,TGCGCCAGCAGGTGGGGGAACACTGAAGCTTTCTTT,CASRWGNTEAFF
medium-sized,-,TRBJ2-7,TRBV6-5,TGTGCCAGCAGTTACTATCGCAGGGCTGACGAGCAGTACTTC,CASSYYRRADEQYF